This T cell receptor beta chain derives from a study of shared clonotypes between healthy human individuals. Overall study results and limits: The sole specimen, blood, was sampled, and tissue repertoires likely differ. Clonotypes that were shared across a handful of donors made up roughly 5.2% of naive CD4 clonotypes.

There were no recent acute infections or vaccinations among the donors, who were healthy HIV-negative adults. Clones were read by immunoSEQ multiplex PCR, and TCRdb kept only the in-frame ones, dropping some. This sample has over a million clones, with approximately 96% found just once. This CDR3 is built from 16 residues. In germline, CDR1 is SGHRS, CDR2 YFSETQ. V shed 0 bases, J shed 5 bases, and the junction held 6 bases outside the gene matches. For this clone: Antigen specificity is unknown.

The TCR originated in a man between 25 and 39 years old in good health. This rearrangement joins TRBV5-1 to TRBJ2-1, with 9 bases aligning to TRBD1. Sequenced material: naive CD4+ T cells sorted from blood. The subset: CD45RA+ positively selected. The CDR3 is CASSLGGQGKNNEQFF. CDR3 DNA: TGCGCCAGCAGCTTGGGTGGACAGGGGAAAAACAATGAGCAGTTCTTC.